The T cell receptor beta chain under discussion was sequenced for a study of PD-L1 blockade in urothelial cancer (dated by TCRdb to the late 2010s). Background on the whole study: All patients started therapy in the mid-2010s and received atezolizumab 1,200 mg intravenously every 3 weeks. About 85% of the roughly 29 patients were males with bladder-origin urothelial cancer, and about two thirds of the roughly 30 reported a prior smoking history. Patients had an ECOG performance status of 0 or 1 and had received between 0 and 3 prior chemotherapy regimens. Blood samples were analyzed at 3 weeks after treatment start (second dose) and at 6 weeks after treatment start. Blood samples gave a median of approximately 150,000 T cells and some 83,000 unique TCRs, with a median clonality of approximately 0.078. Somatic, immune and clinical correlates of response to PD-L1 blockade with atezolizumab in urothelial cancer were the focus of an exploratory multi-omic analysis. Pretreatment tumor samples, along with matched peripheral blood collected serially before and after atezolizumab treatment, underwent TCR sequencing. Durable clinical benefit was defined as progression-free survival longer than 6 months, and TCR features were also tested against progression-free and overall survival. In the same patients, whole exome sequencing and RNA sequencing of pretreatment tumors were performed in addition to TCR sequencing. Durable clinical benefit was achieved by nine patients but not by the remaining 20. Twenty-nine patients had pretreatment blood TCR-seq, around 25 had at least one posttreatment blood collection, and around 25 had tumor TCR-seq. What the authors observed across the whole study: Because the sample size was small (n = 29) and many of the analyses were exploratory, the results are meant to be hypothesis-generating. Improved progression-free and overall survival was found to be associated with pretreatment peripheral blood TCR clonality below the median. Among patients with durable benefit, tumor-associated TCR clones showed greater expansion in peripheral blood 3 weeks after treatment started (n ≈ 23, p = 0.022).

For this clone: Which antigen it targets is not known. Qualities for individual bases were not recorded, and no much larger clone is one base off.

Synthetic TCR analog templates were spiked into each PCR so that absolute template abundance could be estimated from read counts. The immunoSEQ assay used bias-controlled V and J gene primers to amplify TCRbeta CDR3 regions from genomic DNA. Sequencing of rearranged TCRbeta segments was performed at approximately 20X coverage. Per the original workflow: Clustering was used to correct sequencing errors, and CDR3s were annotated against IMGT to assign V, D and J genes. Only productive TCRbeta rearrangements were used in downstream analyses, excluding out-of-frame or stop-codon sequences. To compute clonality, Shannon entropy was normalized by the log of the number of unique productive sequences and then subtracted from one. Fisher's exact test with Benjamini-Hochberg correction, at a threshold of adjusted p below 0.01, was used to find clones that differed between time points or between blood and tumor. The table was pulled from immuneACCESS by TCRdb, which kept in-frame rearrangements only. Such tables lose some clones; where checked, under half of the loss comes from unresolved V genes, and the rest has no known cause. Clonal size and the V and J genes are those of that table, whereas D and trimming came from the DNA. Recorded for this sample are some 71,000 clones; about 82% of them occurred a single time. The ten most abundant clones make up 6.7% of the sample.

The time point tag for this specimen amounts to: pretreatment peripheral blood. The cohort included about 27 patients with locally advanced or metastatic urothelial carcinoma who were treated at Memorial Sloan Kettering on a trial protocol. Peripheral blood mononuclear cells were collected from each patient pretreatment and during treatment, giving between 1 and 8 total time points per patient. The Qiagen DNeasy Blood extraction kit was used to purify genomic DNA from total PBMCs and tumor samples. PBMCs were collected pretreatment and during treatment, and were isolated and stored as previously described. From the cysteine up to the phenylalanine, the CDR3 has a length of 14 residues. CDR3 DNA only is kept here, 42 bases in frame from base 1. From V the trimming removes 5 bases and from J it removes 8 bases, while the gene matches leave 11 bases of the junction unaccounted for. The germline V gene provides CDR1 SGHDN and CDR2 FVKESK.

The V gene is TRBV14 and the J gene is TRBJ2-5; TRBD2 agrees with 7 junctional bases. The receptor was isolated from a man aged 35 to 55 with urothelial cancer. This specimen was PBMCs, taken around atezolizumab (anti-PD-L1) treatment. The nucleotide sequence is TGTGCCAGCAGCAATTGGGCTAGCGGCCCAACCCAGTACTTC. Its translation reads: CASSNWASGPTQYF.